This paragraph covers one T cell receptor beta chain sequence. Seattle researchers signed up patients amid active infection and tracked them longitudinally. These data originate in a study of blood T cell repertoires in COVID-19. Study-level background: Whether acute or convalescent, the COVID-19 samples came from the United States, Italy and Spain. T cells, B-cell-depleted T cells, or PBMCs provided the cDNA or gDNA that served as material.

How the authors handled the data: Reference gene primer amplification in the assay estimated nucleated cell counts. The protocol was immunoSEQ multiplex PCR, while the TCRdb copy is restricted to in-frame clones and leaves out a portion. V and J calls and clone size are copied from that table; D and trimming were computed from the DNA. The table shows 330,000 or so clones, with 87% occurring only once. V was pared by 5 bases and J by 10 bases, with 12 bases between. This CDR3 is 13 amino acids long. The germline V gene has CDR1 LNHNV and CDR2 YYDKDF (reference sequence). Specimen: peripheral blood. This clonotype was sampled from a man under 40 with COVID-19, enrolled during active disease. The rearrangement links TRBV15 to TRBJ1-6, with TRBD1 as a possible D gene (6 bases). The CDR3 spells CATSGFTGSPLHF. The CDR3 DNA sequence: TGTGCCACCAGCGGATTTACAGGGTCACCCCTCCACTTT.